These 28 T cell receptor beta chains share one sample of origin, sequenced in a study of blood T cell repertoires in COVID-19. The data were produced by immunoSEQ multiplex PCR, yet TCRdb's version contains in-frame clones alone and is incomplete. The sample lists some 340,000 clones, around 86% occurring once. Sequencing used PBMCs or T cells enriched from blood (not recorded which). Every receptor here comes from a woman in her 50s who had recovered from COVID-19.

The genes are TRBV16 and TRBJ1-3; no reliable D call. The CDR3 spans 13 residues. Germline CDR1 and CDR2: KGHSY and FQNENV. V lost 1 base and J lost 4, with 5 bases in between. Here the CDR3 reads CASSQFSGNTIYF. In nucleotides, the CDR3 is TGTGCCAGCAGCCAATTCTCCGGAAACACCATATATTTT.

The V gene is TRBV6-2 or TRBV6-3, the J gene TRBJ2-1, with D unclear. In germline, CDR1 is MNHEY, CDR2 SVGEGT. This CDR3 has 13 residues. V dropped 1 base and J dropped 4 bases, with 5 bases sitting between them. For the CDR3, the DNA is TGTGCCAGCAGTTACTTAGAGTACAATGAGCAGTTCTTC. Protein: CASSYLEYNEQFF.

The rearrangement links TRBV7-9 to TRBJ1-1; no clear D. CDR1 is SEHNR and CDR2 is FQNEAQ in the germline V gene (reference sequence). Trimming left V 1 base short and J 0 bases short, with 15 bases between. There are 17 residues in the CDR3. CDR3 region: CASSLEGGGQMNTEAFF. The CDR3 nucleotides read TGTGCCAGCAGCTTAGAGGGTGGAGGTCAGATGAACACTGAAGCTTTCTTT.

This clone has more than one count but fewer than ten. The chain employs TRBV6-2 or TRBV6-3 and TRBJ1-6, with a possible D match to TRBD1 (6 bases). The CDR3 runs to 15 residues. Germline V gives CDR1 MNHEY, CDR2 SVGEGT. Deletions cut 2 bases from V and 10 bases from J, with 15 bases between. CDR3 sequence reads: CASSYPPGAGSPLHF. Written as DNA, the CDR3 is TGTGCCAGCAGTTACCCTCCAGGGGCCGGATCACCCCTCCACTTT.

The genes are TRBV12-3 or TRBV12-4 and TRBJ1-4; maybe TRBD1 (6 bases). CDR3 length equals 12 residues. Trimming took off 6 bases at V and 12 bases at J, with 14 bases between the two ends. CDR3 amino acids: CASSRTARELFF. The CDR3 DNA follows: TGTGCCAGCAGCCGGACAGCCAGAGAACTGTTTTTT.

The CDR3 is CASNLYSGGYEQYF. CDR3 DNA: TGCGCCAGCAACCTCTATAGCGGGGGGTACGAGCAGTACTTC. The J gene is TRBJ2-7, the V gene TRBV10-1; 10 bases agree with TRBD2. From germline, CDR1 is WNHNN and CDR2 SYGVQD (reference sequence). CDR3 length: 14 amino acids. The trim removed 7 bases at V and 4 bases at J, leaving 7 bases unmatched.

In the case of this clone: At one end the junction does not follow the germline gene, possibly because of a read error. The same CDR3 also results from other DNA sequences found in this sample. This chain joins TRBV20-1 and TRBJ2-3; D not certain. CDR1 is DFQATT and CDR2 is SNEGSKA in the germline V gene (reference sequence). The CDR3 sequence is 10 residues long. The CDR3 sequence: CSASRDTQYF. The CDR3 DNA follows: TGCAGTGCTAGCAGAGATACGCAGTATTTT.

The chain is built from TRBV15 and TRBJ1-5; a possible D gene is TRBD1 (6 bases). The CDR3 is made up of 13 amino acids. The V gene lost 5 bases and the J gene lost 15 bases, with 20 bases spanning the gap. Germline CDR1 LNHNV, CDR2 YYDKDF (reference sequence). The CDR3 bases are TGTGCCACCAGCCCACCGGGGGGGGGCCTCTGGCATTTT. Its protein product is CATSPPGGGLWHF.

V gene TRBV19 combines with J gene TRBJ1-1, with D possibly being TRBD1 (5 bases). V gave up 3 bases and J gave up 4 bases, with 15 bases separating them. Germline V lookup: CDR1 LNHDA, CDR2 SQIVND (reference sequence). This CDR3 has 15 amino acids. In DNA, the CDR3 is TGTGCCAGTAGTATGGTGTCAGGGTTCGGCACTGAAGCTTTCTTT. Translating it yields CASSMVSGFGTEAFF.

The rearrangement links TRBV12-3 or TRBV12-4 to TRBJ1-4; D remains ambiguous. The CDR3 length is 12 residues. The germline V and J ends were trimmed by 7 bases and 10 bases, with 13 bases remaining between them. The CDR3 region is CASTPDGVKLFF. In nucleotides, the CDR3 is TGTGCCAGCACCCCCGACGGGGTAAAACTGTTTTTT.

The rearrangement links TRBV9 to TRBJ1-1; D gene ambiguous. The CDR3 extends over 14 amino acids. Trimming pared 3 bases from V and 5 bases from J, leaving 14 bases between. Germline V gene lookup returns CDR1 SGDLS and CDR2 YYNGEE. The CDR3 here is CASSASEVSTEAFF. The CDR3 coding sequence is TGTGCCAGCAGCGCCTCCGAGGTGTCTACTGAAGCTTTCTTT. Drawing the rest from reference TRBV9 and TRBJ1-1, the complete variable domain is DSGVTQTPKHLITATGQRVTLRCSPRSGDLSVYWYQQSLDQGLQFLIQYYNGEERAKGNILERFSAQQFPDLHSELNLSSLELGDSALYFCASSASEVSTEAFFGQGTRLTVV.

The rearrangement uses TRBV6-5 and TRBJ2-2; possible D gene TRBD2, 6 bases. The CDR3 runs 14 residues. Germline V gene lookup returns CDR1 MNHEY and CDR2 SVGAGI. The V gene lost 5 bases and the J gene lost 5 bases, with 12 bases spanning the gap. The CDR3 protein is CASSQTSLTGELFF. In DNA form, the CDR3 reads TGTGCCAGCAGTCAGACTAGTTTGACCGGGGAGCTGTTTTTT.

The J gene is TRBJ1-1, the V gene TRBV3-1 (or the pseudogene TRBV3-2); D uncertain. V lost 4 bases and J 1 base, leaving 7 bases between the germline ends. The CDR3 has 13 amino acids. Looked up from germline, CDR1 is LGHDT and CDR2 is YNNKEL (reference sequence). The CDR3 bases are TGTGCCAGCAGCCTCAGCGAGAACACTGAAGCTTTCTTT. This codes for CASSLSENTEAFF.

This rearrangement joins TRBV2 to TRBJ2-6; tentatively, D is TRBD1 (6 bases). Per the germline V gene, CDR1 is SNHLY and CDR2 is FYNNEI. The CDR3 contains 17 residues. Trimming pared 0 bases from V and 4 bases from J, leaving 13 bases between. CDR3 DNA: TGTGCCAGCAGTGAAGCGATCCACAGGGCCGGGGCCAACGTCCTGACTTTC. The encoded protein is CASSEAIHRAGANVLTF.

The chain combines TRBV6-2 or TRBV6-3 with TRBJ1-5; D not resolved. Looked up from germline, CDR1 is MNHEY and CDR2 is SVGEGT. This CDR3 spans 13 amino acids. V shed 4 bases and J shed 4 bases, with 8 bases lying between them. The CDR3 is CASSLTENQPQHF. The CDR3 DNA follows: TGTGCCAGCAGTTTAACAGAGAATCAGCCCCAGCATTTT.

This clone was counted between two and nine times. The V gene is TRBV7-8, the J gene TRBJ1-2; 7 bases agree with TRBD1. The CDR3 has 14 amino acids. Germline lookup yields CDR1 SGHVS and CDR2 FQNEAQ. With V trimmed by 0 bases and J by 7 bases, 5 bases remained unmatched. For the CDR3, the DNA is TGTGCCAGCAGCTTAGCGGGACAGTGGCGTGGCTACACCTTC. Translated, it gives CASSLAGQWRGYTF.

The chain uses TRBV5-4 and TRBJ1-6; possible D gene TRBD1, 6 bases. The ends were cut back, 0 bases at V and 1 base at J, with 11 bases in the middle. Germline V gene data show CDR1 as SGHNT and CDR2 as YYREEE (reference sequence). The CDR3 length is 17 residues. The CDR3 loop is CASSLGTVRSYNSPLHF. CDR3 DNA sequence: TGTGCCAGCAGCTTGGGGACAGTTCGATCCTATAATTCACCCCTCCACTTT.

The chain is built from TRBV6-4 and TRBJ2-1, with a tentative D call TRBD1 (6 bases). CDR3 length: 13 residues. Germline V gene data show CDR1 as MRHNA and CDR2 as SNTAGT. V lost 9 bases and J 4 bases, leaving 13 bases between the germline ends. DNA for the CDR3: TGTGCCAGTCGGACAGTCGATTACAATGAGCAGTTCTTC. This codes for CASRTVDYNEQFF.

The rearrangement joins TRBV4-2 to TRBJ1-2; TRBD1 matches 7 bases. Germline V gives CDR1 LGHNA, CDR2 YNFKEQ. Losses at the gene ends were 0 bases for V and 0 bases for J; bases not matched to a gene: 4. The CDR3 extends over 16 amino acids. The DNA of the CDR3 is TGTGCCAGCAGCCAAGATACCGGGACAGCTAACTATGGCTACACCTTC. It codes for CASSQDTGTANYGYTF.

The chain joins TRBV5-1 to TRBJ1-2, with TRBD1 as a possible D gene (5 bases). The ends were cut back, 5 bases at V and 6 bases at J, with 14 bases in the middle. The CDR3 sequence is 13 residues long. CDR1 is SGHRS, CDR2 YFSETQ, per germline. This CDR3 reads CASRNGGKDGYTF. CDR3 DNA sequence: TGCGCCAGCAGAAACGGGGGAAAGGATGGCTACACCTTC.

The chain is built from TRBV19 and TRBJ1-1; tentative D call: TRBD1 (6 bases). Germline lookup yields CDR1 LNHDA and CDR2 SQIVND (reference sequence). The CDR3 covers 13 residues. V dropped 5 bases and J dropped 1 base, with 8 bases sitting between them. CDR3 region: CASSQQGNTEAFF. In DNA form, the CDR3 reads TGTGCCAGTAGTCAACAGGGGAACACTGAAGCTTTCTTT.

The chain uses TRBV7-6 and TRBJ1-5; maybe TRBD1 (6 bases). CDR3 length equals 15 residues. Germline CDR1 reads SGHVS; CDR2 reads FNYEAQ. Deletions cut 5 bases from V and 5 bases from J, with 16 bases between. The CDR3 sequence: CASSVETGQDQPQHF. CDR3 DNA: TGTGCCAGCAGCGTCGAAACAGGGCAAGATCAGCCCCAGCATTTT.

This clone has only a few counts. J is TRBJ2-1 and V is TRBV4-3; D might be TRBD2 (5 bases). Germline CDR1 is LGHNA and CDR2 is YSLEER. There are 16 residues in the CDR3. Trimming cost V 5 bases and J 3 bases, with 17 bases left between them. DNA of the CDR3: TGCGCCAGCAGCGAAGGGATTCTGGGAGACTACAATGAGCAGTTCTTC. It codes for CASSEGILGDYNEQFF.

V usage is TRBV4-1 and J usage is TRBJ1-2; D is ambiguous. In germline, CDR1 is MGHRA, CDR2 YSYEKL. The CDR3 is 15 residues long. The V end lost 0 bases, the J end lost 8 bases, and 16 bases lay between the germline ends. The CDR3 DNA reads TGCGCCAGCAGCCAAGAGGTCACGGTGGTGGGCGGCTACACCTTC. Protein: CASSQEVTVVGGYTF.

This chain joins TRBV30 and TRBJ1-2, with a tentative D call TRBD1 (5 bases). The CDR3 runs to 12 residues. Per germline, CDR1 GTSNPN and CDR2 SVGIG (reference sequence). The V gene lost 4 bases and the J gene lost 6 bases, with 12 bases spanning the gap. The CDR3 sequence: CAWTRGRDGYTF. The DNA for the CDR3 is TGTGCCTGGACTAGGGGCCGGGATGGCTACACCTTC.

The table lists this clone with a count of one. The CDR3 region is CASSLRVNSNQPQHF. The CDR3 DNA sequence: TGTGCCAGCAGCTTAAGAGTAAATAGCAATCAGCCCCAGCATTTT. The chain joins TRBV7-2 to TRBJ1-5; D remains ambiguous. This CDR3 comprises 15 residues. The V gene lost 2 bases and the J gene lost 0 bases, with 8 bases spanning the gap. Germline assignment: CDR1 SGHTA and CDR2 FQGNSA.

V gene TRBV19 combines with J gene TRBJ1-1, with 9 bases matching TRBD1. There are 16 residues in the CDR3. The germline CDR1 and CDR2 sequences are LNHDA and SQIVND (reference sequence). The V gene end was trimmed by 5 bases and the J gene end by 1 base; junction bases not matched to a gene: 8. In nucleotides, the CDR3 is TGTGCCAGTAGTTTGTACAGGGGGCTGGGGAACACTGAAGCTTTCTTT. Translating gives CASSLYRGLGNTEAFF. Variable domain in full (rest from reference TRBV19 and TRBJ1-1): DGGITQSPKYLFRKEGQNVTLSCEQNLNHDAMYWYRQDPGQGLRLIYYSQIVNDFQKGDIAEGYSVSREKKESFPLTVTSAQKNPTAFYLCASSLYRGLGNTEAFFGQGTRLTVV.

Worth noting for this clone: At the DNA level, this CDR3 is encoded by other sequences in the same sample as well. This chain links TRBV5-1 with TRBJ2-3, with TRBD2 matching 7 bases. V lost 5 bases, J lost 4 bases, and 4 bases stayed unmatched. The CDR3 spans 13 residues. In germline, CDR1 is SGHRS, CDR2 YFSETQ. CDR3 in DNA: TGCGCCAGCAGTTCCCTAGCGGCAGATACGCAGTATTTT. Translation: CASSSLAADTQYF.